This entry describes one T cell receptor (beta chain). Its antigen specificity is not known. No base-level quality is on record; no much larger clone is a single base apart. Enrolling through a virtual design, the prospective study's participants ranged in age from about 18 to 89 years and lived across around 25 United States geographic areas. To assign participants to cohorts, the prospective study relied on clinical history that participants themselves reported in a screening survey and a study questionnaire. Each participant in the prospective study had whole blood, serum and a nasopharyngeal or oropharyngeal swab collected by mobile phlebotomists. Over a roughly two-month period, participants in the prospective study had the option of providing additional blood draws and questionnaires. Before DNA extraction, blood samples from the prospective study were shipped at room temperature or frozen.

This entry belongs to a study of blood T cell repertoires in COVID-19 (dated by TCRdb to 2018 to 2021). Regarding the study in general: Samples from collaborators originated in the United States, Italy and Spain and spanned both the acute and convalescent phases of COVID-19. The material from the prospective study consisted of cDNA or gDNA derived from T cells, B-cell-depleted T cells, or PBMCs. The dataset comprised deeply sampled blood TCRbeta repertoires from subjects exposed to, actively infected with, or recovered from COVID-19. The repertoires were released in a freely available public database intended as a resource for research on the immune response to SARS-CoV-2. Samples came from the ongoing ImmuneRACE study (first 160 participants) plus 1,254 subjects from 6 global collaborators. The sample metadata nearly always contained a de-identified subject ID, COVID-19 status, age in years and sex. Where available, HLA class I and class II types were taken from metadata supplied by the sample provider and were not determined by assay-based typing.

TCRbeta CDR3 regions were amplified from genomic DNA by means of the immunoSEQ Assay, a bias-controlled multiplex PCR. The source study handled its data this way. The number of nucleated cells in each sample was estimated by amplification of reference gene primers within the assay. Sequence reads were collapsed and filtered to measure the absolute abundance of every unique TCRbeta CDR3 rearrangement. For each sample, productive Simpson clonality was calculated as the square root of Simpson's diversity index across productive rearrangements. TCRdb took this table from immuneACCESS and kept in-frame rearrangements with V and J called. Such tables lack part of the clones; where checked against another copy, unresolved V genes explain under half of the gap, and the rest is unexplained. V and J calls and clone size are as listed in that table; D and trimming were resolved from the DNA. The sample table lists approximately 220,000 clones, roughly 86% of them with a count of one. The top ten constitute 4% of the sample.

On the study overall, not on this receptor specifically: The quantity of clinical and demographic metadata differed by source and by participant and was supplied without curation.

V has 4 bases trimmed and J has 4 bases trimmed; junction bases matching no gene number 7. Measured from the cysteine to the phenylalanine, the CDR3 is 16 residues long. Solely the CDR3 DNA is kept, with 48 bases framed from the first base. Reading the germline V gene gives CDR1 KGHDR and CDR2 SFDVKD. Recombination linked TRBV24-1 to TRBJ2-1, with 9 bases aligning to TRBD1. The material sequenced was PBMCs or T cells enriched from blood (not recorded which). This receptor was obtained from a woman aged 30 to 39 with acute COVID-19. The nucleotide sequence is given as TGTGCCACCAGTGACGTAACCGGGACAGGGTACAATGAGCAGTTCTTC. It encodes CATSDVTGTGYNEQFF.